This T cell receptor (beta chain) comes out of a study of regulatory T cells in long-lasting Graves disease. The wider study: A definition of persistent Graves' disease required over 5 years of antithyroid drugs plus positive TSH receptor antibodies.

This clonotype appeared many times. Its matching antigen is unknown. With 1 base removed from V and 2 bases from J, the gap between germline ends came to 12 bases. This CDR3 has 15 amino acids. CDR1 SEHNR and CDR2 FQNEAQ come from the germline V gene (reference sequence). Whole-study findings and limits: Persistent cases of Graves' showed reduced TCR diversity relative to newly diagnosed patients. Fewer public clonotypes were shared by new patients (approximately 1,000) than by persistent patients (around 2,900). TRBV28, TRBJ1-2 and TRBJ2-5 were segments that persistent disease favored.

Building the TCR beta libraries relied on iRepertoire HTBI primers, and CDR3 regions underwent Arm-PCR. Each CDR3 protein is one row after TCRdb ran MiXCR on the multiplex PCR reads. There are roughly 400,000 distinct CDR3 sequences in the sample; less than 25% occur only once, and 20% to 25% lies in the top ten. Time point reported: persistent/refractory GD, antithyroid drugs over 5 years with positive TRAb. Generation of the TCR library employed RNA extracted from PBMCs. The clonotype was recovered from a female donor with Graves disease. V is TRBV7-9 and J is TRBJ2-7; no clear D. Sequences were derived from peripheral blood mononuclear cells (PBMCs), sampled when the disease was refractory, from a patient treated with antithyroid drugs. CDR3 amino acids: CASSLVGSQTYEQYF. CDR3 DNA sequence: TGTGCCAGCAGCTTAGTAGGCAGTCAAACCTACGAGCAGTACTTC.